Shown below are 15 T cell receptor beta chains from a single sample sequenced in a study of cytomegalovirus exposure and HLA in healthy donors. TCRdb's table, derived via immunoSEQ multiplex PCR, lists solely in-frame clones and lacks some. Among about 160,000 clones listed, roughly 89% were seen once. Sequencing input: PBMCs. These receptors were collected from a man aged 18 to 30 in good health and CMV-seropositive.

The J gene is TRBJ1-2, the V gene TRBV27, with D perhaps matching TRBD1 (6 bases). Germline V gene sequence: CDR1 MNHEY, CDR2 SMNVEV (reference sequence). Trimming stripped 5 bases from V and 4 bases from J, with 14 bases between. The CDR3 sequence is 14 residues long. CDR3 sequence (DNA): TGTGCCAGCAGTCCAATGACAGGTCCCTATGGCTACACCTTC. Protein product: CASSPMTGPYGYTF.

A few counts support this clone. The V gene is TRBV2, the J gene TRBJ2-1, with D possibly matching TRBD1 (5 bases). In germline, CDR1 is SNHLY, CDR2 FYNNEI. The V and J ends lost 5 bases and 7 bases respectively, with 18 bases between them. The length of the CDR3 is 15 residues. Here the CDR3 reads CASSPRQDIGNEQFF. CDR3 DNA: TGTGCCAGCAGTCCCAGGCAGGACATAGGTAATGAGCAGTTCTTC. The variable domain in full, completed from reference TRBV2 and TRBJ2-1, reads EPEVTQTPSHQVTQMGQEVILRCVPISNHLYFYWYRQILGQKVEFLVSFYNNEISEKSEIFDDQFSVERPDGSNFTLKIRSTKLEDSAMYFCASSPRQDIGNEQFFGPGTRLTVL.

This clone was found once. The chain joins TRBV7-9 to TRBJ2-1; 7 bases agree with TRBD2. This CDR3 has 17 residues. With 1 base clipped from V and 7 bases from J, the junction kept 13 bases outside the gene matches. From germline, CDR1 is SEHNR and CDR2 FQNEAQ (reference sequence). The DNA for the CDR3 is TGTGCCAGCAGCTTAGTGTATCGTGGGAGGGCCTTGAATGAGCAGTTCTTC. It is translated as CASSLVYRGRALNEQFF.

This chain uses TRBV7-8 with TRBJ2-4; D ambiguous. The germline V gene has CDR1 SGHVS and CDR2 FQNEAQ. V lost 2 bases, J lost 8 bases, and 7 bases lay in between. The CDR3 covers 12 residues. In DNA form, the CDR3 reads TGTGCCAGCAGCTTATCTCGGGACATTCAGTACTTC. Translated: CASSLSRDIQYF.

The chain links TRBV2 to TRBJ1-4; D remains unclear. The V end was cut by 3 bases, the J end by 8 bases, with 7 bases between. Germline V gene lookup returns CDR1 SNHLY and CDR2 FYNNEI. The CDR3 sequence is 12 residues long. The CDR3 DNA sequence: TGTGCCAGCAGTGACCGGAGGGAAAAACTGTTTTTT. This translates into CASSDRREKLFF.

The CDR3 loop reads CASSPSRDRNYGYTF. CDR3 nucleotide sequence: TGTGCCAGCAGCCCCTCCAGAGACAGAAACTATGGCTACACCTTC. This chain links TRBV5-4 with TRBJ1-2; the D gene is possibly TRBD1 (5 bases). Deletions cut 4 bases from V and 2 bases from J, with 15 bases between. The CDR3 runs 15 residues. Germline CDR1 is SGHNT and CDR2 is YYREEE (reference sequence).

V usage is TRBV6-1 and J usage is TRBJ1-5; the D gene is possibly TRBD1 (5 bases). Germline CDR1 MNHNS, CDR2 SASEGT. The V end lost 7 bases, the J end lost 6 bases, and 13 bases lay between the germline ends. This CDR3 has 13 amino acids. The CDR3 coding sequence is TGTGCCAGCACGGGCAGGGAGGGTCAGCCCCAGCATTTT. This translates into CASTGREGQPQHF.

CDR3 residues: CSVGRGGNTEAFF. For the CDR3, the DNA is TGCAGCGTTGGCCGAGGGGGGAACACTGAAGCTTTCTTT. This chain uses TRBV29-1 with TRBJ1-1, with D possibly matching TRBD1 (6 bases). Trimming stripped 4 bases from V and 1 base from J, with 10 bases between. CDR1 SQVTM and CDR2 ANQGSEA come from the germline V gene. This CDR3 region has 13 residues.

CDR3 amino acids: CASSLAGGGTGGNEQFF. The CDR3 bases are TGCGCCAGCAGCTTGGCCGGTGGCGGGACAGGGGGCAATGAGCAGTTCTTC. The J gene is TRBJ2-1, the V gene TRBV5-1; 11 bases are shared with TRBD1. Germline CDR1 reads SGHRS; CDR2 reads YFSETQ. J gave up 6 bases and V 0 bases, and 8 bases lay outside the gene matches. This CDR3 is 17 amino acids long.

The chain links TRBV10-3 to TRBJ2-3, with 7 bases matching TRBD2. The CDR3 runs to 14 residues. Germline loops: CDR1 ENHRY, CDR2 SYGVKD. After removal of 3 bases from V and 1 base from J, the junction contained 1 base not matched to a gene. The CDR3 reads CAISDREGTDTQYF. The CDR3 DNA reads as TGTGCCATCAGTGACCGGGAGGGCACAGATACGCAGTATTTT.

This clone was observed once. The chain has TRBV19 and TRBJ1-1; possible D gene TRBD1, 5 bases. Germline assignment: CDR1 LNHDA and CDR2 SQIVND (reference sequence). The CDR3 length is 17 residues. V was pared by 1 base and J by 5 bases, with 20 bases between. The CDR3 DNA reads as TGTGCCAGTAGTATAGCCCCATCAGGGTTAATCTGGACTGAAGCTTTCTTT. This codes for CASSIAPSGLIWTEAFF.

The chain combines TRBV28 with TRBJ2-6; D unclear. CDR3 length: 15 residues. In germline, CDR1 is MDHEN, CDR2 SYDVKM. V was shortened by 5 bases and J by 0 bases, with 8 bases between the two germline ends. The DNA for the CDR3 is TGTGCCAGCAGTACACCAAGCTCTGGGGCCAACGTCCTGACTTTC. This gives the protein CASSTPSSGANVLTF.

This sequence joins TRBV11-2 and TRBJ1-2; tentative D call: TRBD1 (5 bases). The V end was cut by 0 bases, the J end by 8 bases, with 16 bases between. The length of the CDR3 is 15 residues. Germline V lookup: CDR1 SGHAT, CDR2 FQNNGV. The chain's CDR3 is CASSLEGRVTLGYTF. DNA of the CDR3: TGTGCCAGCAGCTTAGAGGGCAGGGTGACTTTGGGCTACACCTTC.

The chain has TRBV7-9 and TRBJ2-7; the D gene is possibly TRBD1 (6 bases). CDR3 length: 16 residues. The germline gives CDR1 SEHNR, CDR2 FQNEAQ (reference sequence). Trimming removed 6 bases from V and 1 base from J, with 19 bases in between. The CDR3 bases are TGTGCCAGCAGTAGTACAGGGCAGGTCCTGTCCTACGAGCAGTACTTC. This translates into CASSSTGQVLSYEQYF.

The CDR3 is CASSWGSKGPPDTQYF. The CDR3 bases are TGTGCCAGCAGTTGGGGCTCTAAGGGGCCCCCAGATACGCAGTATTTT. The chain uses TRBV28 and TRBJ2-3; D possibly corresponds to TRBD1 (5 bases). Germline values: CDR1 MDHEN, CDR2 SYDVKM. The CDR3 covers 16 residues. V gave up 4 bases and J gave up 4 bases, with 18 bases separating them.